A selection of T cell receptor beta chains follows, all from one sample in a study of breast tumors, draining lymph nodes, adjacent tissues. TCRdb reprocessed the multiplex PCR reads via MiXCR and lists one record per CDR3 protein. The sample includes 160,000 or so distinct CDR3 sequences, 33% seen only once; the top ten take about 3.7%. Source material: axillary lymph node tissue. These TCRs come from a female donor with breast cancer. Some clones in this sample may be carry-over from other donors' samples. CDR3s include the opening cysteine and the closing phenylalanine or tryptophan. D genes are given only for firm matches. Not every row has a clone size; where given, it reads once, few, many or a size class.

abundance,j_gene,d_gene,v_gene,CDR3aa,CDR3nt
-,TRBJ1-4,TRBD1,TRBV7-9,CASSLVGTDEKLFF,TGTGCCAGCAGCTTAGTTGGGACAGATGAAAAACTGTTTTTT
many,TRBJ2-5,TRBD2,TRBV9,CASSVRRGKETQSF,TGTGCCAGCAGCGTAAGGCGGGGGAAAGAGACCCAGTCCTTC
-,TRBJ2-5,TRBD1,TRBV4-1,CASSEWDREGETQYF,TGCGCCAGCAGCGAATGGGACAGGGAGGGGGAGACCCAGTACTTC
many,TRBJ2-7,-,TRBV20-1,CSAKGVPREQYF,TGCAGTGCTAAGGGGGTACCACGCGAGCAGTACTTC
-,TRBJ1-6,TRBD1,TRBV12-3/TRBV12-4,CASSLSGGDRGYSPLHF,TGTGCCAGCAGCCTTAGCGGGGGGGACAGGGGGTATTCACCCCTCCACTTT
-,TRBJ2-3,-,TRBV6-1,CASIPLRLPDTQYF,TGTGCCAGCATTCCGCTGAGGCTTCCAGATACGCAGTATTTT
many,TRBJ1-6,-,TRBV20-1,CSARRLGQYNSPLHF,TGCAGTGCTAGGCGGCTGGGGCAGTATAATTCACCCCTCCACTTT
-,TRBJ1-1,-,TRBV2,CASSEVGTNIGAFF,TGTGCCAGCAGTGAAGTCGGGACAAACATCGGAGCTTTCTTT
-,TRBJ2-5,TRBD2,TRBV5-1,CASSSGDTRQETQYF,TGTGCCAGCAGTAGCGGGGACACCCGACAAGAGACCCAGTACTTC
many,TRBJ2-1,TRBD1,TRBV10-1,CASSEGGRTGGSNEQSF,TGCGCCAGCAGTGAGGGCGGACGGACAGGGGGGAGCAATGAGCAGTCCTTC
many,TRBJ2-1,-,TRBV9,CASSVYSGSYNEQFF,TGTGCCAGCAGCGTATATAGCGGCTCCTACAATGAGCAGTTCTTC
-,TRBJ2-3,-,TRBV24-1,CATSDSGRAANTQYF,TGTGCCACCAGTGATTCTGGACGAGCCGCAAATACGCAGTATTTT
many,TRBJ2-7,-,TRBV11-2,CASSSALGGTLTYEQYF,TGTGCCAGCAGCTCGGCCCTCGGGGGCACTCTAACCTACGAGCAGTACTTC
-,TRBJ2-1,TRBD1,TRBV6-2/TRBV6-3,CTSRDRQGSWNEQFF,TGTACCAGCAGGGATCGACAGGGGAGCTGGAATGAGCAGTTCTTC
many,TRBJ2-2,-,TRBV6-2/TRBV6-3,CASTSRSFLKELFF,TGTGCCAGCACCTCTAGAAGTTTTCTGAAGGAGCTGTTTTTT
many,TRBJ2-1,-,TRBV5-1,CASSTTLGYNEQFF,TGCGCCAGCAGCACCACACTAGGCTACAATGAGCAGTTCTTC
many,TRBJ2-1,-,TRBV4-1,CASSQESGGGDEQFF,TGCGCCAGCAGCCAAGAATCCGGAGGCGGTGATGAGCAGTTCTTC
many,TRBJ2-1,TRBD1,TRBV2,CASSDLTGGRNEQFF,TGTGCCAGCAGTGACCTGACAGGGGGTAGGAATGAGCAGTTCTTC
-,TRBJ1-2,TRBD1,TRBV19,CATRTTGAGGYTF,TGTGCCACCCGAACAACAGGGGCCGGCGGCTACACCTTC
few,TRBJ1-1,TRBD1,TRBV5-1,CASSSNRDRNTEAFF,TGCGCCAGCAGCTCGAACCGGGACAGGAACACTGAAGCTTTCTTT
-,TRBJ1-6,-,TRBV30,CAWTLGPNSPLHF,TGTGCCTGGACTCTGGGCCCTAATTCACCCCTCCACTTT
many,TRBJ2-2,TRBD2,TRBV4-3,CASSQDRLAGTGELFF,TGCGCCAGCAGCCAAGATCGACTAGCGGGAACCGGGGAGCTGTTTTTT
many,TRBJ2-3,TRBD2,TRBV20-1,CSARDFLAGTNTQYF,TGCAGTGCTAGAGATTTCCTAGCGGGGACAAATACGCAGTATTTT
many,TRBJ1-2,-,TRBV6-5,CASRDLGDYGYTF,TGTGCCAGCAGAGATCTGGGGGACTATGGCTACACCTTC
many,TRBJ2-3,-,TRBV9,CASSVDADTQYF,TGTGCCAGCAGCGTAGATGCAGATACGCAGTATTTT
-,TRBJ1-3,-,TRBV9,CASSARGSSGNTIYF,TGTGCCAGCAGCGCGAGGGGGAGCTCCGGAAACACCATATATTTT
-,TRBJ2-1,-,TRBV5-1,CASSLGARGNEQLF,TGCGCCAGCAGCTTGGGGGCTCGCGGGAATGAGCAGCTCTTC
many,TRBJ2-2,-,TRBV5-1,CASSSDGYNTGELFF,TGCGCCAGCAGCTCGGACGGGTATAACACCGGGGAGCTGTTTTTT
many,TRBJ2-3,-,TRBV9,CASSVDSGSTDTQYF,TGTGCCAGCAGCGTAGACAGCGGTTCCACAGATACGCAGTATTTT